This T cell receptor (beta chain) came from a study of T cell repertoires in cytomegalovirus infection. Study at large: Through public TCR beta signatures, both CMV infection and matching HLA type were indicated. Findings of the study overall: The response measured ex vivo was dominated by TCR beta clonotypes (HLA-C-restricted and CMV-specific). The cumulative frequency of public TCR beta families distinguished individuals who carried CMV together with the relevant HLA.

CDR1 is SGHTA, CDR2 FQGNSA, per germline. The CDR3 loop spans 13 amino acids. Trimming removed 8 bases at V and 5 bases at J, with 16 bases between. In this sample, this clonotype turned up many times. Its specificity is unknown. MiXCR, run by TCRdb on the reads, gives a single entry per CDR3 protein. The table shows around 270,000 distinct CDR3 sequences, with over 8% occurring only once. The specimen sequenced was PBMCs. This TCR came from a human donor in good health (CMV status not recorded). Some clones in this sample may be carry-over from other donors' samples. This rearrangement joins TRBV7-2 to TRBJ2-7, with D perhaps assigned TRBD1 or TRBD2 (7 bases each). The CDR3 DNA reads as TGTGCCAGCTCCAGACAGGGAGGGAACGAGCAGTACTTC. It yields the protein CASSRQGGNEQYF.